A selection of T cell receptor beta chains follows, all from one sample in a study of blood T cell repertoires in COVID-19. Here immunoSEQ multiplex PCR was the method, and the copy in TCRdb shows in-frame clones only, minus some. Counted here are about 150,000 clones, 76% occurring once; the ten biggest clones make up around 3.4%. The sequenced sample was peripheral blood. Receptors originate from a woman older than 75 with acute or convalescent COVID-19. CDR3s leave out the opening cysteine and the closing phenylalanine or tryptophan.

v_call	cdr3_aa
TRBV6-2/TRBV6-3	ASSADSAFEAF
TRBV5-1	ASSLPGPLGGYT
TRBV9	ASSVGVAGVETQY
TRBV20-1	SASLGGASTEAF
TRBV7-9	ASSLVVVAEAF
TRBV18	ASSPPGQGFIQY
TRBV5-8	ASSLARRSVEAF
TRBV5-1	ASSFTGAREKLF
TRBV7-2	ASSLAQDSPLH
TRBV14	ASSLGTGGKTQY
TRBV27	ASSFDGWGGSPLH
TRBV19	ASSNRDTDTQY
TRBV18	ASSPYGQAATNEKLF
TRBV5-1	ASSLGREWRTGELF
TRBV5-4	ASSWGTATGEKLF
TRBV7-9	ASSYPRTSGRAPGGELF
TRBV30	AWSVGTAYNEQF
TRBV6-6	ASGWTGQTSTDTQY
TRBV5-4	ASSRSGTGSYEQY
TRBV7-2	ASSLRSGPDTQY
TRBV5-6	ASSSGQSYNEQF
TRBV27	ASRRTAQETQY
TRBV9	ASSVLSGGLSGNTIY
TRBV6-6	ASSLGTGNQPQH
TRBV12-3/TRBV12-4	ASRSSYTGELF
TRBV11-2	ASSLQGQHNSPLH
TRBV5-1	ASSLASGSYEQY
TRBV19	ASIPRDSTFNYGYT
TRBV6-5	ASSPRDYNEQF
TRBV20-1	SASGAGAVSVTGELF
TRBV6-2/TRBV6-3	ASRPIGTGQETQY
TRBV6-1	ASSHGGALNEQF
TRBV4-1	ASSQDLRPMHGYT
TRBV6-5	ASRRAGEYETQY
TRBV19	ASKDRGYSPLH
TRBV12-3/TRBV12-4	ASSRGLPYEQF
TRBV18	ASSPRGDPANYGYT
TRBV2	ASRRTGTTYEQY
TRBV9	ASSVDFGGEKLF
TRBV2	ASSVSLAGALTSYEQY
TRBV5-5	ASSKGTGGYKETQY
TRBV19	ASSLGQGGVGYT
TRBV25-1	ASRSGYGYT
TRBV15	ATSRAMVKNEQY
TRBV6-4	ASSVGRVGSYEQY
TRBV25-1	ASSDWTGDNSPLH
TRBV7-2	ASSLTSGGPLY
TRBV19	ASSIPGTAANYGYT
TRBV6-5	ASSLNAGELF
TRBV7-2	ASSLKGGTYNEQF
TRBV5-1	ASSFLPGTRDTGELF
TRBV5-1	ASSEGGGTGELF
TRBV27	ASSLTYSGSIETQY
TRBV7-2	ASTRSTGANYGYT
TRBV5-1	ASSLTSGRSYEQY
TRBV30	AWSGQGLNREEGNQPQH
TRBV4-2	ASSQETSGRAEYNEQF
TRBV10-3	AISVQGNTEAF
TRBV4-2	ASSQAGNQGYHQPQH
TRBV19	ASSIEETVGGYT